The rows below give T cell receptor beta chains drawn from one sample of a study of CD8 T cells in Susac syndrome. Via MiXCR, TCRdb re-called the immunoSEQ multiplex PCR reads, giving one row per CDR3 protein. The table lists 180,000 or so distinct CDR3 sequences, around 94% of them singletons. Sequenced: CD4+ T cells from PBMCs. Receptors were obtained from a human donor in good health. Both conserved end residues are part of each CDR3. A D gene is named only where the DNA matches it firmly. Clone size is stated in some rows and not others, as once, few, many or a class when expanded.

CDR3nt: TGTGCCACCAGCGCCCGACCAGGGCGCGGTGAAAAACTGTTTTTT; CDR3aa: CATSARPGRGEKLFF; v_gene: TRBV15; d_gene: .; abundance: .; j_gene: TRBJ1-4
CDR3nt: TGCAGCGTTGAAGCAGGGGGAAACCAAGAGACCCAGTACTTC; CDR3aa: CSVEAGGNQETQYF; v_gene: TRBV29-1; d_gene: TRBD1; abundance: .; j_gene: TRBJ2-5
CDR3nt: TGTGCCAGCAGGCCAGCGGGGGTTGGGAGCAATCAGCCCCAGCATTTT; CDR3aa: CASRPAGVGSNQPQHF; v_gene: TRBV12-3/TRBV12-4; d_gene: .; abundance: .; j_gene: TRBJ1-5
CDR3nt: TGTGCCAGCAGACTGGTCGGGCGGGGGGGCCGGACCGGGGAGCTGTTTTTT; CDR3aa: CASRLVGRGGRTGELFF; v_gene: TRBV12-3/TRBV12-4; d_gene: TRBD2; abundance: .; j_gene: TRBJ2-2
CDR3nt: TGTGCCAGCAGCGTAGGGACTAGCGGGGTAGAGACCCAGTACTTC; CDR3aa: CASSVGTSGVETQYF; v_gene: TRBV9; d_gene: TRBD2; abundance: .; j_gene: TRBJ2-5
CDR3nt: TGCAGTGCTAGTTGGACCAACTCCTACAATGAGCAGTTCTTC; CDR3aa: CSASWTNSYNEQFF; v_gene: TRBV20-1; d_gene: .; abundance: once; j_gene: TRBJ2-1
CDR3nt: TGCGCCAGCAGCCAAGGGTTGGACATTAATTCACCCCTCCACTTT; CDR3aa: CASSQGLDINSPLHF; v_gene: TRBV4-3; d_gene: .; abundance: .; j_gene: TRBJ1-6
CDR3nt: TGTGCCAGCAGTGCCATCCGGGACAGGAACACTGAAGCTTTCTTT; CDR3aa: CASSAIRDRNTEAFF; v_gene: TRBV6-1; d_gene: TRBD1; abundance: once; j_gene: TRBJ1-1
CDR3nt: TGCAGTGCTAGAGGCGACAGCCAAGAGACCCAGTACTTC; CDR3aa: CSARGDSQETQYF; v_gene: TRBV20-1; d_gene: .; abundance: .; j_gene: TRBJ2-5
CDR3nt: TGTGCCAGCAGTTCCCGATGGACAGGGAACACTGAAGCTTTCTTT; CDR3aa: CASSSRWTGNTEAFF; v_gene: TRBV6-2/TRBV6-3; d_gene: TRBD1; abundance: .; j_gene: TRBJ1-1
CDR3nt: TGTGCCAGCAGCTTAGGACAGGGAGGAGGGGAGCAGTACTTC; CDR3aa: CASSLGQGGGEQYF; v_gene: TRBV9; d_gene: TRBD1; abundance: .; j_gene: TRBJ2-7
CDR3nt: TGCAGTGCTAGGACTGGACAAGAGACCCAGTACTTC; CDR3aa: CSARTGQETQYF; v_gene: TRBV20-1; d_gene: .; abundance: few; j_gene: TRBJ2-5
CDR3nt: TGTGCCAGCAGTTTAAGCTCCTATAATTCACCCCTCCACTTT; CDR3aa: CASSLSSYNSPLHF; v_gene: TRBV12-3/TRBV12-4; d_gene: .; abundance: .; j_gene: TRBJ1-6
CDR3nt: TGTGCCAGCTCCGAACTTAGGGTCACCGGGGAGCTGTTTTTT; CDR3aa: CASSELRVTGELFF; v_gene: TRBV12-3/TRBV12-4; d_gene: .; abundance: .; j_gene: TRBJ2-2
CDR3nt: TGTGCCAGCAGCCAGGGCCCAAATAGCAATCAGCCCCAGCATTTT; CDR3aa: CASSQGPNSNQPQHF; v_gene: TRBV7-9; d_gene: .; abundance: .; j_gene: TRBJ1-5
CDR3nt: TGCAGTGCCCCATCGACTGGGCCAGAGACCCAGTACTTC; CDR3aa: CSAPSTGPETQYF; v_gene: TRBV20-1; d_gene: .; abundance: .; j_gene: TRBJ2-5
CDR3nt: TGCAGTGCTCCCGTCTCTTCCTACGAGCAGTACTTC; CDR3aa: CSAPVSSYEQYF; v_gene: TRBV20-1; d_gene: .; abundance: .; j_gene: TRBJ2-7
CDR3nt: TGTGCCACCATGGGCGGCCTTAGCACAGATACGCAGTATTTT; CDR3aa: CATMGGLSTDTQYF; v_gene: TRBV24-1; d_gene: .; abundance: .; j_gene: TRBJ2-3
CDR3nt: TGCAGTGCTACTATGGGGGCATGGAACACTGAAGCTTTCTTT; CDR3aa: CSATMGAWNTEAFF; v_gene: TRBV20-1; d_gene: .; abundance: .; j_gene: TRBJ1-1
CDR3nt: TGTGCCAGCAGAAGGTTGGCGGTTGAGGCTTTCTTT; CDR3aa: CASRRLAVEAFF; v_gene: TRBV6-2/TRBV6-3; d_gene: .; abundance: .; j_gene: TRBJ1-1
CDR3nt: TGCGCCAGCAGCCCGGACAGCCAGACCTACGAGCAGTACTTC; CDR3aa: CASSPDSQTYEQYF; v_gene: TRBV5-1; d_gene: .; abundance: .; j_gene: TRBJ2-7
CDR3nt: TGCGCCAGCAGCCAAGACATCAGGGGTCTACGGGGCGAGCAGTACTTC; CDR3aa: CASSQDIRGLRGEQYF; v_gene: TRBV4-3; d_gene: .; abundance: .; j_gene: TRBJ2-7
CDR3nt: TGTGCCAGTAGACGGACAGGGACCAGCAATCAGCCCCAGCATTTT; CDR3aa: CASRRTGTSNQPQHF; v_gene: TRBV19; d_gene: TRBD1; abundance: .; j_gene: TRBJ1-5